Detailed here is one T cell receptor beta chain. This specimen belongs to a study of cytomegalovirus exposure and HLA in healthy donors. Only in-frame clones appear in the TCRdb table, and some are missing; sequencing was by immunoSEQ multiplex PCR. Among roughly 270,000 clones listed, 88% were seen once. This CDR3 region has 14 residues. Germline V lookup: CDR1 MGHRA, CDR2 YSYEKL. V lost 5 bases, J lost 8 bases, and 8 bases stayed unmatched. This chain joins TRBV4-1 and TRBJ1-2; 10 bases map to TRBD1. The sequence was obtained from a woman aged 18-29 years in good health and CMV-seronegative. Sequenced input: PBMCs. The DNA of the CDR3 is TGCGCCAGCAGCTTGTCCGGGACAGGGGACGGCTACACCTTC. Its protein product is CASSLSGTGDGYTF.